The 5 T cell receptor beta chains below all came from one sample that was sequenced in a study of OX40 agonist ivuxolimab in advanced cancers. Profiled with immunoSEQ multiplex PCR; TCRdb holds only in-frame clones, not every one. The sample has 65,000 to 70,000 clones, more than 75% seen once. The sequenced sample was CD4+ or CD8+ T cells sorted from blood, obtained in a trial of the OX40 agonist ivuxolimab. Receptor source: an adult with an advanced solid tumor such as melanoma, head and neck, liver or kidney cancer.

This clone was seen only once. The same CDR3 can be traced to other DNA sequences in this sample. The V call is TRBV7-2, the J call TRBJ2-1; D gene unclear. Germline V gene data show CDR1 as SGHTA and CDR2 as FQGNSA. The V end lost 1 base, the J end lost 2 bases, and 6 bases lay between the germline ends. This CDR3 spans 14 amino acids. CDR3 amino acids: CASSLGLPYNEQFF. For the CDR3, the DNA is TGTGCCAGCAGCTTAGGATTGCCCTACAATGAGCAGTTCTTC. Based on the CDR3 plus reference TRBV7-2 and TRBJ2-1, the full variable domain is GAGVSQSPSNKVTEKGKDVELRCDPISGHTALYWYRQSLGQGLEFLIYFQGNSAPDKSGLPSDRFSAERTGGSVSTLTIQRTQQEDSAVYLCASSLGLPYNEQFFGPGTRLTVL.

The chain links TRBV11-3 to TRBJ2-5, with D unresolved. Judging by the DNA end, TRBJ2-7 fits better; the J call may be wrong. Germline V gives CDR1 SGHNT, CDR2 YENEEA. The CDR3 extends over 12 amino acids. The CDR3 reads CASRFLDPEQYF. The CDR3 region has the DNA TGTGCCAGCAGATTTCTCGACCCCGAGCAGTACTTC.

V is TRBV6-4 and J is TRBJ2-2; 12 nucleotides match TRBD2. Looked up from germline, CDR1 is MRHNA and CDR2 is SNTAGT. CDR3 length: 17 residues. The J segment lost 2 bases and the V segment lost 6 bases, leaving 7 bases of the junction unmatched. CDR3 nucleotide sequence: TGTGCCAGCAGCGCGACTAGCGGGGGAGTTAACACCGGGGAGCTGTTTTTT. It specifies CASSATSGGVNTGELFF.

Only one count was recorded for this clone. The chain combines TRBV25-1 with TRBJ1-2; possibly TRBD1 for D (6 bases). CDR1 MGHDK and CDR2 SYGVNS come from the germline V gene. The CDR3 contains 14 residues. V dropped 4 bases and J dropped 2 bases, with 11 bases sitting between them. In nucleotides, the CDR3 is TGTGCCAGCAGTGTAGGACAGAGGAACTATGGCTACACCTTC. The encoded protein is CASSVGQRNYGYTF.

This rearrangement joins TRBV4-2 to TRBJ1-2; D gene ambiguous. Germline assignment: CDR1 LGHNA and CDR2 YNFKEQ. The CDR3 loop spans 15 amino acids. The germline V and J ends were trimmed by 0 bases and 1 base, with 9 bases remaining between them. The CDR3 bases are TGTGCCAGCAGCCAAGATATCGTGGGTAACTATGGCTACACCTTC. This encodes CASSQDIVGNYGYTF.